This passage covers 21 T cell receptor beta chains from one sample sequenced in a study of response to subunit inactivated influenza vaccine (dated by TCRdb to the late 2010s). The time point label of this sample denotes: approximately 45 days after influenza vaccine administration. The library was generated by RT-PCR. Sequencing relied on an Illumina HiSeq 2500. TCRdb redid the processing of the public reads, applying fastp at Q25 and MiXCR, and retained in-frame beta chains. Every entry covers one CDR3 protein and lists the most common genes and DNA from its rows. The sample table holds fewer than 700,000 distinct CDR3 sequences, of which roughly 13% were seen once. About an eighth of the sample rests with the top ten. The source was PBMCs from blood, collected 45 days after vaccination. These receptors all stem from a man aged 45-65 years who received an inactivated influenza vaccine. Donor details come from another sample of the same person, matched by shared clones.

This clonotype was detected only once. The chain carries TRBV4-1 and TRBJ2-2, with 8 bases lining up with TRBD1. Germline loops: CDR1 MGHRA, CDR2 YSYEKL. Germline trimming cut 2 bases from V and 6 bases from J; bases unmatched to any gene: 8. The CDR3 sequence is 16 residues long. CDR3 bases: TGCGCCAGCAGCCAACCGAGACAGGGGTCCTCCGGGGAGCTGTTTTTT. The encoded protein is CASSQPRQGSSGELFF.

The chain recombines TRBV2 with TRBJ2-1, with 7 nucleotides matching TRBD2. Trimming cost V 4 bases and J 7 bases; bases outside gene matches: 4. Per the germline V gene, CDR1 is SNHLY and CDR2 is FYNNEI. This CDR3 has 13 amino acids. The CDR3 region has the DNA TGTGCCAGCAGTGTGAAGGGAGGGAATGAGCAGTTCTTC. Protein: CASSVKGGNEQFF.

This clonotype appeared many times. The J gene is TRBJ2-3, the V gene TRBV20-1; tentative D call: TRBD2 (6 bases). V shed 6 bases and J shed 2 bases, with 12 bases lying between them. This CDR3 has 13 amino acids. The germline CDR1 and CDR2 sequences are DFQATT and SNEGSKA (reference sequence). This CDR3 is CSADPLATDTQYF. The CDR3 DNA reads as TGCAGTGCCGACCCACTAGCCACAGATACGCAGTATTTT.

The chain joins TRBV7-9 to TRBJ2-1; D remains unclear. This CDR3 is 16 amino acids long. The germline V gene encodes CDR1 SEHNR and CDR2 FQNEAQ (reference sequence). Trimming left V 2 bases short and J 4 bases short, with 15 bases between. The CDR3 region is CASSLRIQREYNEQFF. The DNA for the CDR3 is TGTGCCAGCAGCTTACGTATCCAGCGAGAATACAATGAGCAGTTCTTC.

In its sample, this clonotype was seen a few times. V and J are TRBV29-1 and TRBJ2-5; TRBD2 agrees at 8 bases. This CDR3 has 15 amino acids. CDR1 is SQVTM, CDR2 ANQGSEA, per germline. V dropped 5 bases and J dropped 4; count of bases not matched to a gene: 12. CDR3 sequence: CSVKQGGLAGETQYF. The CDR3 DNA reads TGCAGCGTTAAGCAGGGTGGGCTAGCGGGAGAGACCCAGTACTTC.

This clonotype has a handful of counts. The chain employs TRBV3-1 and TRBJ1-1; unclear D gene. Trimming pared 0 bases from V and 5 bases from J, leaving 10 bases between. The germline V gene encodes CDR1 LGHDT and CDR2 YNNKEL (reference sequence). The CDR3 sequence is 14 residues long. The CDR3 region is CASSQDQPRTEAFF. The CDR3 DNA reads TGTGCCAGCAGCCAAGACCAACCGAGGACTGAAGCTTTCTTT.

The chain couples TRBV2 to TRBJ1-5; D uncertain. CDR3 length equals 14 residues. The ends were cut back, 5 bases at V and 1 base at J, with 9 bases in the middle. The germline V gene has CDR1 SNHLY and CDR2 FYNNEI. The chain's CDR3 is CASSRALSNQPQHF. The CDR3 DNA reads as TGTGCCAGCAGTCGGGCCTTAAGCAATCAGCCCCAGCATTTT.

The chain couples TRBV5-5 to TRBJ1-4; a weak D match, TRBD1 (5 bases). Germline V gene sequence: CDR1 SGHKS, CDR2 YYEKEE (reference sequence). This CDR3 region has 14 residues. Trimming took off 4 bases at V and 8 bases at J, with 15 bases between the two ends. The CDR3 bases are TGTGCCAGCAGCCTGGGACCGAACGAGGAAAAACTGTTTTTT. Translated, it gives CASSLGPNEEKLFF.

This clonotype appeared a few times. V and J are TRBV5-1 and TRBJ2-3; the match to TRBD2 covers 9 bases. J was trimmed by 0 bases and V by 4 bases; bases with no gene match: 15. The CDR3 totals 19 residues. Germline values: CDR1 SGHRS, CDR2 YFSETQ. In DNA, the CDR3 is TGCGCCAGCAGCGGGGGGGGCCTAGCGGGGATTCCTAGCACAGATACGCAGTATTTT. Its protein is CASSGGGLAGIPSTDTQYF.

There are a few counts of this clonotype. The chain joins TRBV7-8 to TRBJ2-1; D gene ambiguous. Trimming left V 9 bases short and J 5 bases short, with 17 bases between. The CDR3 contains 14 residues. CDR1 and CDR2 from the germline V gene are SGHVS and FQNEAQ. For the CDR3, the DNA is TGTGCCAGTACAAAACGAGGAGACCACAATGAGCAGTTCTTC. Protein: CASTKRGDHNEQFF.

The CDR3 protein is CASVPAGSGANVLTF. CDR3 coding DNA: TGTGCCAGCGTTCCGGCGGGCTCTGGGGCCAACGTCCTGACTTTC. The chain uses TRBV6-5 and TRBJ2-6; possibly TRBD2 for D (5 bases). The V gene's germline CDR1 is MNHEY and CDR2 SVGAGI. This CDR3 comprises 15 residues. Trimming removed 8 bases at V and 0 bases at J, with 11 bases between.

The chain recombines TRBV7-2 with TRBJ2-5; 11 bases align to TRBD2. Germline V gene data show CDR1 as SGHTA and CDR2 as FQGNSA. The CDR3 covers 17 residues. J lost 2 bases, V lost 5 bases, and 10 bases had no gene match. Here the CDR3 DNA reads TGTGCCAGCAGCGCCCGGACTAGCGGGCGGAATCAAGAGACCCAGTACTTC. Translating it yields CASSARTSGRNQETQYF.

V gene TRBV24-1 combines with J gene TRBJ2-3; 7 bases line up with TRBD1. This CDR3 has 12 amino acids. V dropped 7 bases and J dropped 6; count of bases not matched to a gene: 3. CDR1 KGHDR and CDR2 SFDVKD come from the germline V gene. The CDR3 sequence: CATSARGDTQYF. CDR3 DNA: TGTGCCACCAGCGCCAGGGGGGATACGCAGTATTTT.

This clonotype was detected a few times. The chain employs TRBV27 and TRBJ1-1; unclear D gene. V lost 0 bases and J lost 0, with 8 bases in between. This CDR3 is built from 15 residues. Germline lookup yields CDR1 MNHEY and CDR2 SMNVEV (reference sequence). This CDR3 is CASSLSAGVNTEAFF. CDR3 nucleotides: TGTGCCAGCAGTTTATCGGCCGGGGTGAACACTGAAGCTTTCTTT.

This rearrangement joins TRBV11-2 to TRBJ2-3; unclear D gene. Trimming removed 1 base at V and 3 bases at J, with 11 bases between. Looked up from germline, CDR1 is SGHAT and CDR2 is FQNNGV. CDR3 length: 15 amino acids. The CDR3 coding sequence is TGTGCCAGCAGCTTAGGGCGGTGGGGTACAGATACGCAGTATTTT. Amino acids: CASSLGRWGTDTQYF. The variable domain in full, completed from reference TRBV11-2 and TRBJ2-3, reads EAGVAQSPRYKIIEKRQSVAFWCNPISGHATLYWYQQILGQGPKLLIQFQNNGVVDDSQLPKDRFSAERLKGVDSTLKIQPAKLEDSAVYLCASSLGRWGTDTQYFGPGTRLTVL.

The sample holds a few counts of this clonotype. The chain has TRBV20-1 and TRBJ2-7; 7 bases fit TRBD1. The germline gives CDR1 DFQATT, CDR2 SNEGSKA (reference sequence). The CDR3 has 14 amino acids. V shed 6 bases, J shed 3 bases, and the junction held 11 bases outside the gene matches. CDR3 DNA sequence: TGCAGTGCGCGTGACAGGGTGTTTTTCTACGAGCAGTACTTC. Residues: CSARDRVFFYEQYF.

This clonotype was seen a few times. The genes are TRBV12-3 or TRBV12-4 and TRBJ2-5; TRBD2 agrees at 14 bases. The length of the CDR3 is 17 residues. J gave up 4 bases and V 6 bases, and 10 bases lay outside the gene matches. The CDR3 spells CASRPGLAGVGGETQYF. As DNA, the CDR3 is TGTGCCAGCAGACCGGGACTAGCGGGAGTAGGTGGAGAGACCCAGTACTTC.

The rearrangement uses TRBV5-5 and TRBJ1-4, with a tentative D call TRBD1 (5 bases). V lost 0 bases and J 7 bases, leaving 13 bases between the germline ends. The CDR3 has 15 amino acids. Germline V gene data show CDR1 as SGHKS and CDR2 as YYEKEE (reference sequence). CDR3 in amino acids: CASSLVPGDVEKLFF. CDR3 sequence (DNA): TGTGCCAGCAGCTTGGTCCCGGGGGATGTTGAAAAACTGTTTTTT.

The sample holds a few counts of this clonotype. CDR3 residues: CASSLGPSGRRNEQFF. CDR3 bases: TGTGCCAGCAGCTTGGGACCGAGCGGGAGGAGGAATGAGCAGTTCTTC. This rearrangement joins TRBV5-8 to TRBJ2-1; 9 bases are a match to TRBD2. The CDR3 runs to 16 residues. Germline V lookup: CDR1 SGHTS, CDR2 YDEGEE. Trimming cost V 0 bases and J 7 bases; bases outside gene matches: 8.

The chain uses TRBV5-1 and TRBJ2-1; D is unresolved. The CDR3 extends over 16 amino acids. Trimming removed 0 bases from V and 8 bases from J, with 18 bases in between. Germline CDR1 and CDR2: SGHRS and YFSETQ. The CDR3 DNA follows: TGCGCCAGCAGCTTGGAAAGGCACAGCCCGAGGCATGAGCAGTTCTTC. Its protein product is CASSLERHSPRHEQFF.

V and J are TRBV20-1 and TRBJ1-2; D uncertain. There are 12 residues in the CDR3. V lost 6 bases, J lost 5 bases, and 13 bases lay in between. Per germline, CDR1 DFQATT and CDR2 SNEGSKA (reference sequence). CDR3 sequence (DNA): TGCAGTGCGAGCGGGGTTAGTTATGGCTACACCTTC. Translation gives CSASGVSYGYTF.